The rows below give T cell receptor beta chains drawn from one sample of a study of cytomegalovirus exposure and HLA in healthy donors. Assay: immunoSEQ multiplex PCR; the TCRdb copy retains only in-frame clones and omits some. The sample consists of some 120,000 clones, less than 85% of them appearing once. Sequenced material: PBMCs. The receptors here all came from a man aged 35-49 years in good health and CMV-seronegative. Both conserved end residues are part of each CDR3.

v_gene,CDR3aa
TRBV7-8,CASSLKPGQGNSPLHF
TRBV27,CASSQRAGGRNEQFF
TRBV29-1,CSVPGQGTYEQYF
TRBV7-9,CASSDLGAVSTEAFF
TRBV30,CAWSGGSSGNTIYF
TRBV7-2,CASSPFPQGQETQYF
TRBV5-1,CASSLEVVGTGYEKLFF
TRBV28,CATLKPPGEGYTF
TRBV10-1,CASSERVTYEQYF
TRBV28,CASSLRRLAGDSEQFF
TRBV28,CASSFRQAYQPQHF
TRBV11-2,CASSFGLAAYEQYF
TRBV9,CASSVDRGGVTDTQYF
TRBV2,CASALLSGREETQYF
TRBV6-1,CASRKGDLSDGYTF
TRBV5-6,CASSVAGRETQYF
TRBV30,CAWSRQGLTEAFF
TRBV7-2,CASNPTGGSDEQFF
TRBV28,CASTPRSVGTEAFF
TRBV18,CASSPPSANYGYTF
TRBV2,CASSSTRGNTEAFF
TRBV5-1,CASSLGPGGETQYF
TRBV10-3,CAISERDTGIEQFF
TRBV10-1,CASSGLVEGEQFF
TRBV6-5,CASSKLDRDYEQYF
TRBV5-1,CASSLRAGGPSEQYF
TRBV6-5,CASGERTTNEKLFF
TRBV7-9,CASSLMEGVEQYF
TRBV6-5,CASSSVGGGTEAFF
TRBV25-1,CASSDPTSGARYNEQFF
TRBV7-2,CASSLSWSSYNEQFF